A single sample is the source of the 31 T cell receptor beta chains below, sequenced in a study of T cell repertoires in cytomegalovirus infection. No antigen is known for these receptors. TCRdb redid the calling of the reads with MiXCR, one entry per CDR3 protein. This table holds 650,000 to 850,000 distinct CDR3 sequences, 25% to 35% found once. The sample consisted of cultured CD8+ T cells from PBMCs, taken from culture after CMV antigen stimulation. Every receptor here comes from a human donor in good health (CMV status not recorded). Some clones in this sample may be carry-over from other donors' samples.

Comments on this clonotype: One junction end disagrees with the germline gene, perhaps due to a read error. The CDR3, as DNA: TGTACCAGCAGTTTAGTCCGACAGGGCTACAATGAGCAGTTCTTC. Its protein product is CTSSLVRQGYNEQFF. The chain recombines TRBV12-3 or TRBV12-4 with TRBJ2-1; 7 nucleotides agree with TRBD1. The CDR3 is 15 amino acids.

This chain joins TRBV28 and TRBJ1-1; a possible D gene is TRBD1 (5 bases). The CDR3 totals 14 residues. V lost 5 bases and J lost 1, with 11 bases in between. The V gene's germline CDR1 is MDHEN and CDR2 SYDVKM. The CDR3 here is CASSPITGNTEAFF. DNA for the CDR3: TGTGCCAGCAGTCCTATCACAGGGAACACTGAAGCTTTCTTT.

This CDR3 reads CASSLDGPRCVDNSPLHF. CDR3 DNA sequence: TGTGCCAGCAGCTTAGACGGGCCCAGGTGCGTAGATAATTCACCCCTCCACTTT. The V call is TRBV11-2, the J call TRBJ1-6; D gene ambiguous. V lost 0 bases to trimming and J lost 5 bases, with 17 bases between them. This CDR3 is built from 18 residues. Germline V CDR1 and CDR2: SGHAT, FQNNGV.

About this clonotype itself: It may be a read error: a sequence one base away is much more abundant. This chain uses TRBV6-2 or TRBV6-3 with TRBJ2-2, with D hard to call. CDR1 and CDR2 from the germline V gene are MNHEY and SVGEGT. The germline V and J ends were trimmed by 2 bases and 4 bases, with 11 bases remaining between them. This CDR3 comprises 15 residues. This CDR3 reads CASSYRVSSTGELFF. The CDR3 DNA reads as TGTGCCAGCAGTTACAGGGTCTCGAGCACCGGGGAGCTGTTTTTT.

The chain links TRBV7-8 to TRBJ2-3, with 7 nucleotides matching TRBD1. V shed 1 base, J shed 3 bases, and the junction held 7 bases outside the gene matches. CDR3 length: 16 amino acids. Germline CDR1 reads SGHVS; CDR2 reads FQNEAQ. CDR3 loop: CASSLVGTVGTDTQYF. CDR3 nucleotides: TGTGCCAGCAGCTTAGTAGGGACAGTAGGGACAGATACGCAGTATTTT.

This clonotype was detected only a few times. The CDR3, as DNA: TGTGCCAGCAGTTTAGTGGGGGGGCCGAACGGGGAGCTGTTTTTT. It encodes CASSLVGGPNGELFF. The J gene is TRBJ2-2, the V gene TRBV28; perhaps TRBD2 as D (7 bases). The V and J ends lost 2 bases and 7 bases respectively, with 14 bases between them. The CDR3 has 15 amino acids. CDR1 and CDR2 from the germline V gene are MDHEN and SYDVKM.

The chain is built from TRBV5-1 and TRBJ1-4; no firm D call. Trimming cost V 0 bases and J 5 bases, with 14 bases left between them. CDR1 and CDR2 from the germline V gene are SGHRS and YFSETQ. This CDR3 contains 16 residues. The CDR3 loop is CASSLGPDSANEKLFF. CDR3 coding DNA: TGCGCCAGCAGCTTGGGCCCCGATTCCGCCAATGAAAAACTGTTTTTT.

The table lists this clonotype with many counts. The rearrangement uses TRBV7-6 and TRBJ2-1; the match to TRBD1 covers 9 bases. This CDR3 is built from 13 residues. The germline CDR1 and CDR2 sequences are SGHVS and FNYEAQ. The V gene end was trimmed by 5 bases and the J gene end by 7 bases; junction bases not matched to a gene: 3. The CDR3 DNA follows: TGTGCCAGCAGCCCACAGGGGGCGAATGAGCAGTTCTTC. Its protein is CASSPQGANEQFF.

This clonotype was seen only a few times. The V gene is TRBV29-1, the J gene TRBJ2-1; 8 bases agree with TRBD2. Trimming removed 6 bases from V and 1 base from J; junction bases left unmatched: 5. CDR3 size: 14 residues. The V gene's germline CDR1 is SQVTM and CDR2 ANQGSEA. CDR3 nucleotide sequence: TGCAGCGTGGACGGGGGGGCGTCCTACAATGAGCAGTTCTTC. Translating gives CSVDGGASYNEQFF.

This rearrangement joins TRBV7-6 to TRBJ1-2; D is possibly TRBD1 (5 bases). CDR1 is SGHVS and CDR2 is FNYEAQ in the germline V gene. The CDR3 is made up of 18 amino acids. The ends were cut back, 2 bases at V and 0 bases at J, with 19 bases in the middle. The CDR3 reads CASSLPSGQQRANYGYTF. Here the CDR3 DNA reads TGTGCCAGCAGCTTACCGTCAGGGCAGCAGAGAGCTAACTATGGCTACACCTTC.

The chain couples TRBV29-1 to TRBJ1-3; D gene uncertain. The length of the CDR3 is 12 residues. V lost 2 bases and J lost 7, with 9 bases in between. CDR1 is SQVTM and CDR2 is ANQGSEA in the germline V gene. The CDR3 DNA reads TGCAGCGTTGAATCTGGGTTCAACACCATATATTTT. Translating it yields CSVESGFNTIYF. The full variable domain, with the rest looked up from reference TRBV29-1 and TRBJ1-3, is SAVISQKPSRDICQRGTSLTIQCQVDSQVTMMFWYRQQPGQSLTLIATANQGSEATYESGFVIDKFPISRPNLTFSTLTVSNMSPEDSSIYLCSVESGFNTIYFGEGSWLTVV.

This rearrangement joins TRBV12-3 or TRBV12-4 to TRBJ2-7; D is unclear. The CDR3 length is 15 residues. V dropped 4 bases and J dropped 0 bases, with 13 bases sitting between them. This chain's CDR3 is CASSSKAPYSYEQYF. The DNA for the CDR3 is TGTGCCAGCAGTTCTAAGGCCCCATACTCCTACGAGCAGTACTTC.

This clonotype appeared a few times. The genes are TRBV12-5 and TRBJ2-1; 12 nucleotides match TRBD2. Germline V lookup: CDR1 LGHNT, CDR2 FRNRAP. Losses at the gene ends were 5 bases for V and 4 bases for J; bases not matched to a gene: 6. The CDR3 has 16 amino acids. The CDR3 DNA reads TGTGCTAGTGGTCCTACTAGCGGGGGGCGGTACAATGAGCAGTTCTTC. This encodes CASGPTSGGRYNEQFF.

The chain uses TRBV5-1 and TRBJ2-1; 15 positions match TRBD2. The CDR3 extends over 17 amino acids. V lost 4 bases and J lost 4; bases outside the gene matches: 6. In germline, CDR1 is SGHRS, CDR2 YFSETQ. The CDR3 sequence is CASSAGLAGGPYNEQFF. CDR3 sequence (DNA): TGCGCCAGCAGCGCGGGACTAGCGGGGGGACCTTACAATGAGCAGTTCTTC.

This chain joins TRBV4-1 and TRBJ1-2, with 7 bases that match TRBD1. CDR1 is MGHRA and CDR2 is YSYEKL in the germline V gene. Trimming cost V 1 base and J 4 bases; bases outside gene matches: 6. The CDR3 consists of 15 residues. The CDR3 nucleotides read TGCGCCAGCAGCCAAGTATCAGGGGGGACCTATGGCTACACCTTC. As protein: CASSQVSGGTYGYTF.

V usage is TRBV19 and J usage is TRBJ1-2, with 7 bases lining up with TRBD1. The junction had 15 bases not matched to a gene; V was cut back by 5 bases and J by 6 bases. The CDR3 consists of 16 residues. The germline gives CDR1 LNHDA, CDR2 SQIVND (reference sequence). The CDR3 DNA sequence: TGTGCCAGTAGTGTGACGCTAGGACAGGCCCCCGATGGCTACACCTTC. Encoded protein: CASSVTLGQAPDGYTF.

V and J are TRBV27 and TRBJ1-6, with TRBD1 matching 9 bases. This CDR3 has 13 amino acids. Germline-derived CDR1 and CDR2 are MNHEY and SMNVEV (reference sequence). V was clipped by 6 bases and J by 10 bases; unmatched bases: 4. This CDR3 reads CASRDRGWSPLHF. CDR3 DNA: TGTGCCAGCAGGGACAGGGGTTGGTCACCCCTCCACTTT.

This rearrangement joins TRBV11-2 to TRBJ1-1; the match to TRBD1 covers 9 bases. Germline CDR1 SGHAT, CDR2 FQNNGV. The CDR3 has 14 amino acids. Unmatched junction bases numbered 9, after V lost 8 bases and J lost 5 bases. CDR3 sequence (DNA): TGTGCCAGCGGGGGGGACAGGGAGGGAACTGAAGCTTTCTTT. Translation: CASGGDREGTEAFF.

The rearrangement uses TRBV6-5 and TRBJ1-2; TRBD1 matches 9 bases. V lost 6 bases, J lost 4 bases, and 6 bases stayed unmatched. Per germline, CDR1 MNHEY and CDR2 SVGAGI. The CDR3 has 14 amino acids. CDR3 residues: CASSGQGSSYGYTF. CDR3 bases: TGTGCCAGCAGCGGACAGGGGAGTTCCTATGGCTACACCTTC.

The CDR3 DNA reads TGTGCCAGCTTTACAGGGGACGAGACCCAGTACTTC. It is translated as CASFTGDETQYF. The genes are TRBV28 and TRBJ2-5; the match to TRBD1 covers 7 bases. Germline trimming cut 8 bases from V and 5 bases from J; bases unmatched to any gene: 5. The germline V gene has CDR1 MDHEN and CDR2 SYDVKM. The CDR3 spans 12 residues.

The gene calls are TRBV25-1 and TRBJ2-7; no definite D call. Germline assignment: CDR1 MGHDK and CDR2 SYGVNS. V was trimmed by 4 bases and J by 6 bases, leaving 16 bases between them. There are 14 residues in the CDR3. For the CDR3, the DNA is TGTGCCAGCAGTGGTGACGGTCACGCAGGCGAGCAGTACTTC. It is translated as CASSGDGHAGEQYF.

This clonotype was picked up a small number of times. The DNA of the CDR3 is TGTGCCAGCAGCTTGGTCGACGGAGCCAATGAGCAGTTCTTC. This encodes CASSLVDGANEQFF. This chain uses TRBV5-4 with TRBJ2-1; no clear D. CDR3 length: 14 residues. Trimming left V 0 bases short and J 6 bases short, with 10 bases between. The germline V gene has CDR1 SGHNT and CDR2 YYREEE (reference sequence).

This clonotype appeared a few times. This chain connects TRBV27 to TRBJ2-1; TRBD2 aligns across 8 bases. V lost 5 bases and J lost 3; bases outside the gene matches: 6. CDR1 is MNHEY, CDR2 SMNVEV, per germline (reference sequence). The CDR3 spans 15 residues. This CDR3 is CASSPRTSGYNEQFF. The CDR3 nucleotides read TGTGCCAGCAGTCCCCGCACTAGCGGCTACAATGAGCAGTTCTTC.

This clonotype was detected a few times. The chain combines TRBV27 with TRBJ2-3; D possibly uses TRBD1 or TRBD2 (6 bases each). Per the germline V gene, CDR1 is MNHEY and CDR2 is SMNVEV (reference sequence). The CDR3 is 17 amino acids. V was clipped by 2 bases and J by 3 bases, with 18 bases between them. The CDR3 coding sequence is TGTGCCAGCAGTTTAAGGGGGGATAGGGTAGTTACAGATACGCAGTATTTT. Its protein product is CASSLRGDRVVTDTQYF.

The genes are TRBV3-1 and TRBJ1-1; 9 positions match TRBD1. Germline V gene data show CDR1 as LGHDT and CDR2 as YNNKEL (reference sequence). The CDR3 is 15 residues long. The trim removed 4 bases at V and 4 bases at J, leaving 7 bases unmatched. The CDR3 DNA reads as TGTGCCAGCAGCCCCACTTCGACAGGGGGCACTGAAGCTTTCTTT. Amino acids: CASSPTSTGGTEAFF. Filled out from reference TRBV3-1 and TRBJ1-1, the complete variable domain reads DTAVSQTPKYLVTQMGNDKSIKCEQNLGHDTMYWYKQDSKKFLKIMFSYNNKELIINETVPNRFSPKSPDKAHLNLHINSLELGDSAVYFCASSPTSTGGTEAFFGQGTRLTVV.

The genes are TRBV5-1 and TRBJ2-1; 8 nucleotides match TRBD2. The CDR3 loop spans 17 amino acids. Per germline, CDR1 SGHRS and CDR2 YFSETQ. J lost 7 bases, V lost 0 bases, and 12 bases had no gene match. In DNA, the CDR3 is TGCGCCAGCAGCTTGGGGGGACTCACTAGCGGTACTAATGAGCAGTTCTTC. This codes for CASSLGGLTSGTNEQFF.

The chain carries TRBV6-8 and TRBJ2-3, with a tentative D call TRBD1 (5 bases). Trimming shortened V by 1 base and J by 4 bases, and 12 bases separated the two germline ends. The CDR3 extends over 15 amino acids. In germline, CDR1 is MNHGY, CDR2 SAAAGT. The CDR3 coding sequence is TGTGCCAGCAGTTACTTCAGTGTAGGGGCAGATACGCAGTATTTT. Translating it yields CASSYFSVGADTQYF.

This clonotype has ten or more counts. This sequence joins TRBV7-6 and TRBJ2-2; D gene ambiguous. The ends were cut back, 5 bases at V and 6 bases at J, with 10 bases in the middle. Germline V gives CDR1 SGHVS, CDR2 FNYEAQ. The CDR3 contains 13 residues. CDR3 DNA sequence: TGTGCCAGCAGCCTCAAGGTGTCCGGGGAGCTGTTTTTT. Residues: CASSLKVSGELFF.

The V and J genes are TRBV19 and TRBJ2-5; 7 positions match TRBD2. The CDR3 has 13 residues. V gave up 9 bases and J gave up 1 base; unmatched junction bases: 5. In germline, CDR1 is LNHDA, CDR2 SQIVND (reference sequence). The CDR3 coding sequence is TGTGCCAGCCGAGCGGGGTCCCAAGAGACCCAGTACTTC. Translating it yields CASRAGSQETQYF.

This clonotype was observed many times. The chain employs TRBV7-9 and TRBJ1-2; the match to TRBD1 covers 9 bases. Unmatched junction bases numbered 6, after V lost 6 bases and J lost 4 bases. The CDR3 totals 14 residues. Germline V CDR1 and CDR2: SEHNR, FQNEAQ (reference sequence). The CDR3 region has the DNA TGTGCCAGCAGTCCGGGACAGGGAATCTATGGCTACACCTTC. Protein sequence: CASSPGQGIYGYTF.

This clonotype was seen ten or more times. The chain carries TRBV6-1 and TRBJ2-5, with no clear D. The germline V gene encodes CDR1 MNHNS and CDR2 SASEGT. This CDR3 contains 15 residues. Trimming took 7 bases from V and 2 from J, leaving 17 bases between them. CDR3 loop: CASTRVRISQETQYF. The CDR3 DNA follows: TGTGCCAGCACGCGTGTGCGGATATCACAAGAGACCCAGTACTTC.